The rows below give T cell receptor beta chains drawn from one sample of a study of shared clonotypes between healthy human individuals. Some clones are missing from TCRdb's copy, which holds only in-frame ones; the method was immunoSEQ multiplex PCR. Seen here are about a million clones, roughly 70% observed once, and the top ten hold about 1.5%. Sequencing was carried out using memory CD4+ T cells sorted from blood. Receptors were obtained from a man aged 18 to 29 in good health. Each CDR3 is given with its conserved first and last residue. D genes are given only for firm matches. Size tells how often a clone was seen (once, few, many) or the class of an expanded clone, and some rows leave it out.

cdr3_nt,cdr3_aa,v_call,clone_size,d_call,j_call
TGCGCCAGCAGCCAGCCTACAGATACGCAGTATTTT,CASSQPTDTQYF,TRBV4-1,.,.,TRBJ2-3
TGTGCCAGCAGCGGGCTAGCGAGCACAGATACGCAGTATTTT,CASSGLASTDTQYF,TRBV5-6,.,.,TRBJ2-3
TGCGCCAGCAGCTTGGGGGGGTCCGCGAACACTGAAGCTTTCTTT,CASSLGGSANTEAFF,TRBV5-1,.,.,TRBJ1-1
TGTGCCAGCAGTTATGAGGACAGCAACTATGGCTACACCTTC,CASSYEDSNYGYTF,TRBV6-1,.,.,TRBJ1-2
TGTGCCAGTGGACGCCTGCTATACGAGCAGTACTTC,CASGRLLYEQYF,TRBV2,.,.,TRBJ2-7
TGTGCCAGCAGCGAGTCGAGGGGCGGGATTCTTTGGGCTACGCAGTATTTT,CASSESRGGILWATQYF,TRBV2,.,.,TRBJ2-3
TGTGCCAGCAGCCCCCGGACTAGCGGGAACACCGGGGAGCTGTTTTTT,CASSPRTSGNTGELFF,TRBV11-3,.,TRBD2,TRBJ2-2
TGTGCCACCAGCAGAGAGGCGAGTAATTCACCCCTCCACTTT,CATSREASNSPLHF,TRBV15,few,.,TRBJ1-6
TGTGCCAGTAGTAGGCTGCGGGGCCGGGGGGGAACCTACGAGCAGTACTTC,CASSRLRGRGGTYEQYF,TRBV19,.,TRBD2,TRBJ2-7
TGTGCCAGCAGCTTAGCGGGCAGGGGCTCCTACGAGCAGTACTTC,CASSLAGRGSYEQYF,TRBV7-2,.,.,TRBJ2-7
TGTGCCAGCAGCGCACACGGGACAACCTCCTACGAGCAGTACTTC,CASSAHGTTSYEQYF,TRBV5-5,.,.,TRBJ2-7
TGCAGCGTTGAAGCACTCGGGACAGGGGCGGCTGGCTACACCTTC,CSVEALGTGAAGYTF,TRBV29-1,.,TRBD1,TRBJ1-2
TGTGCCAGCAGTCGCAGCTATAGCAATCAGCCCCAGCATTTT,CASSRSYSNQPQHF,TRBV6-6,few,.,TRBJ1-5
TGTGCCAGCTCAACGGGGGGGACTAACATTCAGTACTTC,CASSTGGTNIQYF,TRBV18,.,TRBD2,TRBJ2-4
TGTGCCAGTAGCACCCTGGGGAGCTCCTACGAGCAGTACTTC,CASSTLGSSYEQYF,TRBV19,.,.,TRBJ2-7